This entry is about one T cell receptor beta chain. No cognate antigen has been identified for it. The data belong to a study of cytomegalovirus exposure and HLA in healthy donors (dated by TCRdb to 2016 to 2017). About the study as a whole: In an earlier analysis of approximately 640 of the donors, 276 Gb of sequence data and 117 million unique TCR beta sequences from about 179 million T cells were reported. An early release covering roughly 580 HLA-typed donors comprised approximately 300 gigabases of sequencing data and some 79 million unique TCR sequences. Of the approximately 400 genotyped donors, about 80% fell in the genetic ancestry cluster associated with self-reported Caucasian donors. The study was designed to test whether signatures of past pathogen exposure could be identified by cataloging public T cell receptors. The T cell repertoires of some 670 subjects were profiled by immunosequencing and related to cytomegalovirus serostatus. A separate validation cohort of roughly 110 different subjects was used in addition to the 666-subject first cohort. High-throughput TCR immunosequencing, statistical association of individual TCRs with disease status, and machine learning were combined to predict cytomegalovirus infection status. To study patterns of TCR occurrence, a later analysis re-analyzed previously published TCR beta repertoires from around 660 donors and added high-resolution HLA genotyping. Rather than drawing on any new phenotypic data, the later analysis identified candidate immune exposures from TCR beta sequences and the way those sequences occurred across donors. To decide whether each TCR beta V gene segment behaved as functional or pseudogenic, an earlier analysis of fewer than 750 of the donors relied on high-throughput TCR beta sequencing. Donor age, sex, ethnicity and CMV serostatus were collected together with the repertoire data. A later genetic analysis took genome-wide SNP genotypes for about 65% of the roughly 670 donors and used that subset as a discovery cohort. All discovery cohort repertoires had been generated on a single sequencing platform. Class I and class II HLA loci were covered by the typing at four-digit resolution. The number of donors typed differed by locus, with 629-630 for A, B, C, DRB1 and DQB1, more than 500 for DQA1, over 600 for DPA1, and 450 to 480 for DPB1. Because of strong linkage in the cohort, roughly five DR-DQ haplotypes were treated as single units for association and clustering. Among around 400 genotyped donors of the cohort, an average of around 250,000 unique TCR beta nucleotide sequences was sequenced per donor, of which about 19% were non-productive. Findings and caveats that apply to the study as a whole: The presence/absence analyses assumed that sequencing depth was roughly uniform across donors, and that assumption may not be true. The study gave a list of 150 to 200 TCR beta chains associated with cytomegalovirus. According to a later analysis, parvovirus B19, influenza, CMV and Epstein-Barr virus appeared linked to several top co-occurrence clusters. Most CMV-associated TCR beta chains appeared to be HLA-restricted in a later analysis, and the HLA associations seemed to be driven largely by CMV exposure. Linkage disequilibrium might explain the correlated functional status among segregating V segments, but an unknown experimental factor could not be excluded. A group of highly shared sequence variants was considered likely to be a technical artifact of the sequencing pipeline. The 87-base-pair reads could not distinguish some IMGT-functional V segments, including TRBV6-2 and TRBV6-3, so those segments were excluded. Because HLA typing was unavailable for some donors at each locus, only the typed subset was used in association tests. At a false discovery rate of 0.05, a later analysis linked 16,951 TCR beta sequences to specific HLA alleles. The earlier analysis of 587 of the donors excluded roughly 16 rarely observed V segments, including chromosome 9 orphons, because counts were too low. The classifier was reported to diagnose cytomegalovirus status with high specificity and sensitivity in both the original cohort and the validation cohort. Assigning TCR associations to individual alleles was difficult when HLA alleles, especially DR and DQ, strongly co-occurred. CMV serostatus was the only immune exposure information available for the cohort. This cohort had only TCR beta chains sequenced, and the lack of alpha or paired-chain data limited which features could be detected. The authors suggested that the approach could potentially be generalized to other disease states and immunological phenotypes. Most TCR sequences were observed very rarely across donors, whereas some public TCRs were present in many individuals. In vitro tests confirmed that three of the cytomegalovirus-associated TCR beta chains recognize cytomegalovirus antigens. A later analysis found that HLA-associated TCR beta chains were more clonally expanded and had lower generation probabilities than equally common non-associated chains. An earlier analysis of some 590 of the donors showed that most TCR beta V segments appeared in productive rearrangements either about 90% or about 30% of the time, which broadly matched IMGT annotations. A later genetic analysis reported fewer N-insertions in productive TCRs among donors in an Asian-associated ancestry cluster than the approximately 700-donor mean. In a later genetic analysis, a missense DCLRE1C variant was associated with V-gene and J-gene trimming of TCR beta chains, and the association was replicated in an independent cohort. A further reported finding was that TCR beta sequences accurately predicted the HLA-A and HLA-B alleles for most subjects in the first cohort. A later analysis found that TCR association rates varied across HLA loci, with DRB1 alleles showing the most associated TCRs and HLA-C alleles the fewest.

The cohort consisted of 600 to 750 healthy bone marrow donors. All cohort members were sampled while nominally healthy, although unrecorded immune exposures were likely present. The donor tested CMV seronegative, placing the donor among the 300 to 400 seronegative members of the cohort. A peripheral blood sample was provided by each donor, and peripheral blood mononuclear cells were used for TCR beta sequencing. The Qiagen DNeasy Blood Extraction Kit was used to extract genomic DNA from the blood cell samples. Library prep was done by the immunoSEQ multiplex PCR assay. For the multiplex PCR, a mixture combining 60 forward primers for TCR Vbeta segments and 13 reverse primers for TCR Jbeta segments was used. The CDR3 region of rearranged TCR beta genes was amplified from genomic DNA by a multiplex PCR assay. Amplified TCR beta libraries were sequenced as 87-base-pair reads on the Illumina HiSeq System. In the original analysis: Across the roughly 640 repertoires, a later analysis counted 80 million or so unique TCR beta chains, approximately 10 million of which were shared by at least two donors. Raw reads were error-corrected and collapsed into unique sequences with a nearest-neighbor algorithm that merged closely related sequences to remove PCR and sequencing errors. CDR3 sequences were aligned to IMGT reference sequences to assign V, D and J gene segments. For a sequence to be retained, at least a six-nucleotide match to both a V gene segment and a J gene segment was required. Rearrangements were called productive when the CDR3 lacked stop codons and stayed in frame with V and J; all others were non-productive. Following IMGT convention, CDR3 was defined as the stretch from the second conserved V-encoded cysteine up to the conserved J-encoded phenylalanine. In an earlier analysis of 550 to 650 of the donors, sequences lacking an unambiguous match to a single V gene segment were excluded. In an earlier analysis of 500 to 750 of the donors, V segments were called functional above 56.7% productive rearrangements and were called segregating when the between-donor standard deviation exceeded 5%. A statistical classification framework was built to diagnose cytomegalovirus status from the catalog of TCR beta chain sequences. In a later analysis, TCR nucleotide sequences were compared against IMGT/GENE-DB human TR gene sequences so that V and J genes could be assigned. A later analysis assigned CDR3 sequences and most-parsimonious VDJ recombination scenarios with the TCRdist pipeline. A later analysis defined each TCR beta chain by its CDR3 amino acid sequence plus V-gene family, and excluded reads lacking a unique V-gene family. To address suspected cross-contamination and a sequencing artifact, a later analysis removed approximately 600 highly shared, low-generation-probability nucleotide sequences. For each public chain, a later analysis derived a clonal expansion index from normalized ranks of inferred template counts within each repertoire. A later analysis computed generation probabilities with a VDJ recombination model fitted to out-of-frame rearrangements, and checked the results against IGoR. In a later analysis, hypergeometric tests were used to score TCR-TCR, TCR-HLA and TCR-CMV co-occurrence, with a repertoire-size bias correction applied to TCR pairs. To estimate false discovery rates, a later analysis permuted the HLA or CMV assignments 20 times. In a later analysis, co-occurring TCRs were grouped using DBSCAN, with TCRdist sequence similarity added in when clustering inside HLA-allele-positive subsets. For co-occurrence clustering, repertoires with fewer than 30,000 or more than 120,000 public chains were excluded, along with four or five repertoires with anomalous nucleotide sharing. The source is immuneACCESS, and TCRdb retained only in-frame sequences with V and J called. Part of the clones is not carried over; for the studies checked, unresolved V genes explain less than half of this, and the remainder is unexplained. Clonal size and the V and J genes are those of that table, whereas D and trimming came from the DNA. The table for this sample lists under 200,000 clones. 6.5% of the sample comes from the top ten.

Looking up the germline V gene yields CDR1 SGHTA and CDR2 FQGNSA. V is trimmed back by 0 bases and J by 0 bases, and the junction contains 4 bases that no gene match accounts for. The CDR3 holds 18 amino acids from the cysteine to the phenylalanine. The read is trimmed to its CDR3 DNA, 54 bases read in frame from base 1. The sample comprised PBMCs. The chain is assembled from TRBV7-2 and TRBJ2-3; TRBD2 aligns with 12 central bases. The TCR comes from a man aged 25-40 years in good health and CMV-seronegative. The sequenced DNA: TGTGCCAGCAGCTTAGCACGGACTAGCGGGGCTAGCACAGATACGCAGTATTTT. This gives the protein CASSLARTSGASTDTQYF.